Sequencing of this T cell receptor (beta chain) was carried out in a study of T cell repertoires in cytomegalovirus infection. Study-wide background: Through public TCR beta signatures, both CMV infection and matching HLA type were indicated.

The length of the CDR3 is 15 residues. Trimming took 2 bases from V and 10 from J, leaving 15 bases between them. Germline V gives CDR1 MNHEY, CDR2 SMNVEV (reference sequence). A single record per CDR3 protein comes from TCRdb applying MiXCR to the reads. The table has more than 500,000 distinct CDR3 sequences, approximately 15% seen once; the top ten hold 20% to 30%. Findings of the study overall: The ex vivo response was dominated by HLA-C-restricted CMV-specific TCR beta clonotypes. The cumulative frequency of public TCR beta families distinguished individuals who carried CMV together with the relevant HLA.

In regard to this clonotype: The antigen is unknown.

This chain links TRBV27 with TRBJ1-6, with D possibly being TRBD1 (6 bases). The clonotype was recovered from a human donor in good health (CMV status not recorded). Some clones in this sample may be carry-over from other donors' samples. Sequenced: CD8+ T cells from PBMCs. The CDR3 DNA sequence: TGTGCCAGCAGTTTAGGAAGGGGGAGTGGGTCACCCCTCCACTTT. As protein: CASSLGRGSGSPLHF.